Listed here are 17 T cell receptor beta chains from one sample, sequenced in a study of T cells in Graves' hyperthyroidism and ophthalmopathy. What was amplified from RNA transcripts were TCR beta CDR3 regions. When the TCR CDR3 underwent first-round RT-PCR, the HTBI primer set was used. TCRdb reanalysed the multiplex PCR reads using MiXCR and keeps one entry per CDR3 protein. The table records hundreds of thousands of distinct CDR3 sequences, approximately 20% of them present only once. Sequences were obtained from blood. Every receptor here comes from a man in his forties or fifties with Graves' ophthalmopathy.

The chain combines TRBV27 with TRBJ1-3; D remains unclear. From germline, CDR1 is MNHEY and CDR2 SMNVEV (reference sequence). V was clipped by 4 bases and J by 0 bases, with 7 bases between them. This CDR3 contains 14 residues. As DNA, the CDR3 is TGTGCCAGCAGTTCGGCAAACTCTGGAAACACCATATATTTT. Its translation is CASSSANSGNTIYF.

This chain connects TRBV6-1 to TRBJ2-3; D is ambiguous. Germline V lookup: CDR1 MNHNS, CDR2 SASEGT. The CDR3 loop spans 15 amino acids. V lost 6 bases to trimming and J lost 4 bases, with 17 bases between them. CDR3 nucleotides: TGTGCCAGCAGGTTTGGGCTCATCGGAGCAGATACGCAGTATTTT. Protein sequence: CASRFGLIGADTQYF.

This chain links TRBV24-1 with TRBJ2-3, with D maybe TRBD2 (5 bases). Trimming removed 6 bases from V and 9 bases from J, with 12 bases in between. Looked up from germline, CDR1 is KGHDR and CDR2 is SFDVKD. CDR3 size: 12 residues. The CDR3, as DNA: TGTGCCACCAGTCCGGGGTCTGGGACGCAGTATTTT. It is translated as CATSPGSGTQYF.

This chain links TRBV12-3 or TRBV12-4 with TRBJ1-2; 10 positions agree with TRBD1. V gave up 6 bases and J gave up 2 bases; unmatched junction bases: 6. The CDR3 consists of 15 residues. The CDR3 DNA is TGTGCCAGCAGCCCTTCGGACAGGGGGAACTATGGCTACACCTTC. It yields the protein CASSPSDRGNYGYTF.

This chain uses TRBV20-1 with TRBJ2-5; possibly TRBD2 for D (7 bases). The length of the CDR3 is 14 residues. Germline loops: CDR1 DFQATT, CDR2 SNEGSKA (reference sequence). Trimming took 6 bases from V and 5 from J, leaving 19 bases between them. DNA for the CDR3: TGCAGTGCAGGGGGGGGGGGCCTTCGGGAGACCCAGTACTTC. It specifies CSAGGGGLRETQYF.

The table lists this clonotype with many counts. This rearrangement joins TRBV5-1 to TRBJ2-1; the D is unclear. V lost 4 bases and J 8 bases, leaving 16 bases between the germline ends. The CDR3 is 14 amino acids. The germline V gene has CDR1 SGHRS and CDR2 YFSETQ. CDR3 loop: CASSVVTRSDEQFF. For the CDR3, the DNA is TGCGCCAGCAGCGTGGTCACCAGGTCGGATGAGCAGTTCTTC.

In its sample, this clonotype was seen a few times. The chain employs TRBV12-3 or TRBV12-4 and TRBJ1-2, with a weak D call TRBD1 (5 bases). The CDR3 is made up of 13 amino acids. V was trimmed by 2 bases and J by 7 bases, leaving 11 bases between them. The CDR3 nucleotides read TGTGCCAGCAGTTTATTGGGGGTGGGTGGCTACACCTTC. Its protein product is CASSLLGVGGYTF.

There are a few counts of this clonotype. The V call is TRBV9, the J call TRBJ2-2; D unresolved. The germline V gene has CDR1 SGDLS and CDR2 YYNGEE. This CDR3 spans 13 amino acids. V lost 0 bases, J lost 6 bases, and 6 bases lay in between. The DNA of the CDR3 is TGTGCCAGCAGCGTAGGTAGCCCCGGGGAGCTGTTTTTT. Amino acid sequence: CASSVGSPGELFF.

V and J are TRBV10-2 and TRBJ1-5; the D is unclear. Germline-derived CDR1 and CDR2 are WSHSY and SAAADI. The CDR3 loop spans 12 amino acids. The V end was cut by 7 bases, the J end by 6 bases, with 10 bases between. The CDR3 region is CASTPGSQPQHF. The CDR3 DNA sequence: TGCGCCAGCACTCCGGGGAGTCAGCCCCAGCATTTT.

This clonotype was observed at least ten times. The chain recombines TRBV18 with TRBJ2-3, with D possibly being TRBD2 (5 bases). CDR1 is KGHSH, CDR2 LQKENI, per germline. V was clipped by 3 bases and J by 4 bases, with 20 bases between them. This CDR3 is built from 17 residues. The CDR3 protein is CASSPEGLRRIADTQYF. Written as DNA, the CDR3 is TGTGCCAGCTCACCTGAGGGCTTGAGGAGGATCGCAGATACGCAGTATTTT.

This CDR3 is CASSPTSGGPSNPRHYEQYF. For the CDR3, the DNA is TGTGCCAGCAGTCCCACTAGCGGGGGGCCATCGAACCCCCGACACTACGAGCAGTACTTC. The chain is built from TRBV6-1 and TRBJ2-7; 12 bases match TRBD2. J was trimmed by 3 bases and V by 5 bases; bases with no gene match: 20. Germline V gene data show CDR1 as MNHNS and CDR2 as SASEGT. The CDR3 length is 20 residues.

This clonotype showed up many times. The V and J genes are TRBV20-1 and TRBJ2-5; TRBD1 matches 7 bases. Germline V gene sequence: CDR1 DFQATT, CDR2 SNEGSKA (reference sequence). V was pared by 4 bases and J by 3 bases, with 2 bases of the junction left unmatched. The CDR3 sequence is 12 residues long. CDR3 in DNA: TGCAGTGCTATCGGGACAGAAGAGACCCAGTACTTC. This translates into CSAIGTEETQYF.

This clonotype was seen repeatedly, ten times or more. This chain joins TRBV2 and TRBJ2-7; 10 positions agree with TRBD1. Germline CDR1 reads SNHLY; CDR2 reads FYNNEI. This CDR3 has 16 residues. The V and J ends lost 6 bases and 2 bases, in that order; junction bases with no gene match: 10. The CDR3 DNA reads as TGTGCCAGCAGGCCCATGACAGGGGGCGCAACCTACGAGCAGTACTTC. This gives the protein CASRPMTGGATYEQYF.

The CDR3: CASSMFIRAVGNEQFF. For the CDR3, the DNA is TGTGCCAGTAGTATGTTCATCCGAGCGGTGGGAAATGAGCAGTTCTTC. V is TRBV19 and J is TRBJ2-1; D possibly corresponds to TRBD2 (5 bases). V dropped 3 bases and J dropped 7 bases, with 19 bases sitting between them. Germline V gene sequence: CDR1 LNHDA, CDR2 SQIVND (reference sequence). The CDR3 has 16 residues.

The chain is built from TRBV15 and TRBJ2-1, with 10 bases fitting TRBD2. Germline CDR1 LNHNV, CDR2 YYDKDF (reference sequence). J lost 6 bases, V lost 5 bases, and 4 bases had no gene match. This CDR3 is built from 14 residues. CDR3 sequence (DNA): TGTGCCACCAGCCTCCGGACTAGCGGCAATGAGCAGTTCTTC. It yields the protein CATSLRTSGNEQFF.

The CDR3 DNA reads as TGTGCCAGCAGCCAAGAGGGGCTAGCGGGAGCCCAAGAGACCCAGTACTTC. It yields the protein CASSQEGLAGAQETQYF. The rearrangement links TRBV3-1 to TRBJ2-5; 10 bases align to TRBD2. The V and J ends lost 0 bases and 1 base, in that order; junction bases with no gene match: 5. Germline values: CDR1 LGHDT, CDR2 YNNKEL (reference sequence). This CDR3 comprises 17 residues.

This clonotype was counted ten times or more. The chain uses TRBV3-1 and TRBJ2-3; TRBD2 matches 7 bases. Germline assignment: CDR1 LGHDT and CDR2 YNNKEL (reference sequence). This CDR3 has 16 residues. The V gene end was trimmed by 3 bases and the J gene end by 2 bases; junction bases not matched to a gene: 8. This chain's CDR3 is CASSHGPAGVTDTQYF. CDR3 nucleotides: TGTGCCAGCAGCCATGGACCGGCGGGGGTCACAGATACGCAGTATTTT.